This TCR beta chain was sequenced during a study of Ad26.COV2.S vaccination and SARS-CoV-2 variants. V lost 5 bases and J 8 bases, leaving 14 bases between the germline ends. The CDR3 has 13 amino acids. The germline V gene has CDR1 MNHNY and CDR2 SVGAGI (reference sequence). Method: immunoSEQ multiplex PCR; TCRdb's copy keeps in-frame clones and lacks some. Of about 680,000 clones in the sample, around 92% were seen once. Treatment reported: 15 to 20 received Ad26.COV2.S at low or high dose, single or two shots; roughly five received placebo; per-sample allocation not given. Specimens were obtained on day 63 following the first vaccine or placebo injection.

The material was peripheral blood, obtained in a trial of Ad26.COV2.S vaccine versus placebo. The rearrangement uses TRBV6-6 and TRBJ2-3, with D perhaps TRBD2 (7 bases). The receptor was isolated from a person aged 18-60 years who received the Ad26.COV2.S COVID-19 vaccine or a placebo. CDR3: CASSGGGRGTQYF. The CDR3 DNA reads TGTGCCAGCAGTGGGGGGGGCCGGGGTACGCAGTATTTT.